This T cell receptor beta chain was recorded in a study of cytomegalovirus exposure and HLA in healthy donors. On the study more broadly: An earlier analysis identified 100 million to 130 million unique TCR beta sequences in 150 million to 200 million T cells. Study results and limitations: Prior analysis indicated that the majority of TCR beta V segments exhibited productivity approximately 87% or approximately 30% of the time.

Germline CDR1 reads LNHDA; CDR2 reads SQIVND (reference sequence). CDR3 size: 18 residues. J lost 1 base, V lost 6 bases, and 13 bases had no gene match. A word on this clone: Its antigen is not identified.

Researchers ran the PCR with 60 Vbeta and 13 Jbeta primers. Libraries were prepared by immunoSEQ multiplex PCR; TCRdb keeps only in-frame clonotypes and omits some of them. The top ten hold roughly 2% of the sample, which has roughly 250,000 clones, around four fifths seen once. V gene TRBV19 combines with J gene TRBJ1-5; 9 positions agree with TRBD1. This sequence was found in a woman in her thirties or forties in good health and CMV-seropositive. What was sequenced was PBMCs. The CDR3 loop reads CASSPQVTGGRSNQPQHF. CDR3 bases: TGTGCCAGTAGCCCCCAGGTCACAGGGGGCCGCAGCAATCAGCCCCAGCATTTT.